A selection of T cell receptor beta chains follows, all from one sample in a study of cytomegalovirus exposure and HLA in healthy donors. This table comes from immunoSEQ multiplex PCR, and its TCRdb copy is limited to in-frame clones, with some not included. The sample carries fewer than 55,000 clones, about 91% recorded once. What was sequenced was PBMCs. The receptor source for this set is a man aged 18 to 35 in good health and CMV-seronegative. CDR3s include the opening cysteine and the closing phenylalanine or tryptophan. Fields, in order: D gene, J gene, clone size, V gene, CDR3 protein, CDR3 DNA. The D gene is left open where the match is weak. Clone size is given for some rows only: seen once, a few or many times, or a class if the clone is expanded.

d_gene: NA
j_gene: TRBJ2-5
abundance: NA
v_gene: TRBV18
CDR3aa: CASSPGQARETQYF
CDR3nt: TGTGCCAGCTCACCAGGGCAGGCTCGAGAGACCCAGTACTTC

d_gene: NA
j_gene: TRBJ2-5
abundance: NA
v_gene: TRBV27
CDR3aa: CASSPLRGSQETQYF
CDR3nt: TGTGCCAGCAGCCCCCTCCGGGGATCGCAAGAGACCCAGTACTTC

d_gene: NA
j_gene: TRBJ2-7
abundance: NA
v_gene: TRBV19
CDR3aa: CASSFTGFGEQYF
CDR3nt: TGTGCCAGTAGTTTCACGGGGTTCGGCGAGCAGTACTTC

d_gene: NA
j_gene: TRBJ2-2
abundance: NA
v_gene: TRBV14
CDR3aa: CASSLKPAGATGELFF
CDR3nt: TGTGCCAGCAGCCTCAAGCCCGCAGGGGCCACCGGGGAGCTGTTTTTT

d_gene: TRBD2
j_gene: TRBJ2-7
abundance: NA
v_gene: TRBV29-1
CDR3aa: CSGISGSYEQYF
CDR3nt: TGCAGCGGCATTAGCGGGAGCTACGAGCAGTACTTC

d_gene: NA
j_gene: TRBJ2-5
abundance: NA
v_gene: TRBV4-3
CDR3aa: CASSPTVPDSGETQYF
CDR3nt: TGCGCCAGCAGCCCCACTGTTCCGGACTCCGGAGAGACCCAGTACTTC

d_gene: TRBD2
j_gene: TRBJ2-7
abundance: NA
v_gene: TRBV5-6
CDR3aa: CASSLEKRELDEQYF
CDR3nt: TGTGCCAGCAGCTTGGAAAAGCGGGAGCTCGACGAGCAGTACTTC

d_gene: NA
j_gene: TRBJ2-2
abundance: NA
v_gene: TRBV28
CDR3aa: CASSVTGLNTGELFF
CDR3nt: TGTGCCAGCAGTGTAACAGGGCTTAACACCGGGGAGCTGTTTTTT

d_gene: TRBD1
j_gene: TRBJ2-1
abundance: NA
v_gene: TRBV2
CDR3aa: CASTDRGLPGRFF
CDR3nt: TGTGCCAGCACGGACAGGGGGCTCCCCGGTCGGTTCTTC

d_gene: TRBD1
j_gene: TRBJ2-3
abundance: NA
v_gene: TRBV18
CDR3aa: CASSQGGIDTQYF
CDR3nt: TGTGCCAGCTCACAAGGGGGCATAGATACGCAGTATTTT

d_gene: NA
j_gene: TRBJ2-7
abundance: NA
v_gene: TRBV4-2
CDR3aa: CASSQEETEAYEQYF
CDR3nt: TGTGCCAGCAGCCAAGAGGAGACAGAAGCCTACGAGCAGTACTTC

d_gene: NA
j_gene: TRBJ2-1
abundance: once
v_gene: TRBV7-9
CDR3aa: CASSLPQGRRDNEQFF
CDR3nt: TGTGCCAGCAGCTTACCACAGGGAAGGCGGGACAATGAGCAGTTCTTC

d_gene: NA
j_gene: TRBJ2-7
abundance: once
v_gene: TRBV21-1
CDR3aa: CARRGPYEQYF
CDR3nt: TGTGCCAGAAGGGGCCCCTACGAGCAGTACTTC

d_gene: NA
j_gene: TRBJ1-5
abundance: NA
v_gene: TRBV5-1
CDR3aa: CASSLGDGEGQPQHF
CDR3nt: TGCGCCAGCAGCTTGGGGGACGGGGAGGGCCAGCCCCAGCATTTT

d_gene: TRBD2
j_gene: TRBJ2-1
abundance: NA
v_gene: TRBV7-8
CDR3aa: CASSLTAGEMESSYNEQFF
CDR3nt: TGTGCCAGCAGCTTAACAGCGGGAGAGATGGAAAGCTCCTACAATGAGCAGTTCTTC

d_gene: TRBD2
j_gene: TRBJ2-3
abundance: few
v_gene: TRBV7-3
CDR3aa: CASSLTAGGQTDTQYF
CDR3nt: TGTGCCAGCAGCTTAACGGCGGGAGGCCAGACAGATACGCAGTATTTT

d_gene: NA
j_gene: TRBJ2-1
abundance: NA
v_gene: TRBV2
CDR3aa: CARLPGEQFF
CDR3nt: TGTGCCAGGCTCCCAGGAGAGCAGTTCTTC

d_gene: NA
j_gene: TRBJ1-2
abundance: NA
v_gene: TRBV11-2
CDR3aa: CASSLGGTSNYGYTF
CDR3nt: TGTGCCAGCAGCTTGGGGGGGACTTCTAACTATGGCTACACCTTC

d_gene: NA
j_gene: TRBJ1-1
abundance: NA
v_gene: TRBV27
CDR3aa: CASSPGHIMNTEAFF
CDR3nt: TGTGCCAGCAGTCCGGGACACATTATGAACACTGAAGCTTTCTTT

d_gene: NA
j_gene: TRBJ2-5
abundance: NA
v_gene: TRBV2
CDR3aa: CASTTQGLAPGLETQYF
CDR3nt: TGTGCCAGCACCACCCAGGGTCTAGCGCCAGGGCTAGAGACCCAGTACTTC

d_gene: NA
j_gene: TRBJ2-1
abundance: NA
v_gene: TRBV7-9
CDR3aa: CASSSVTRNNEQFF
CDR3nt: TGTGCCAGCAGCTCTGTGACTAGAAACAATGAGCAGTTCTTC

d_gene: TRBD1
j_gene: TRBJ1-1
abundance: NA
v_gene: TRBV10-3
CDR3aa: CAIREPTGATEAFF
CDR3nt: TGTGCCATCAGGGAGCCGACAGGGGCCACTGAAGCTTTCTTT

d_gene: TRBD2
j_gene: TRBJ2-1
abundance: NA
v_gene: TRBV12-5
CDR3aa: CASGSIWIAGGNEQFF
CDR3nt: TGTGCTAGTGGCTCTATATGGATAGCGGGAGGCAATGAGCAGTTCTTC

d_gene: NA
j_gene: TRBJ2-2
abundance: NA
v_gene: TRBV15
CDR3aa: CATSRGFGENTGELFF
CDR3nt: TGTGCCACCAGCAGAGGTTTCGGAGAGAACACCGGGGAGCTGTTTTTT

d_gene: NA
j_gene: TRBJ2-3
abundance: NA
v_gene: TRBV29-1
CDR3aa: CSTGGAASGDTQYF
CDR3nt: TGCAGCACCGGAGGGGCAGCCTCGGGGGATACGCAGTATTTT

d_gene: NA
j_gene: TRBJ2-2
abundance: few
v_gene: TRBV30
CDR3aa: CAWIRGTGELFF
CDR3nt: TGTGCCTGGATCAGAGGAACCGGGGAGCTGTTTTTT

d_gene: NA
j_gene: TRBJ2-1
abundance: NA
v_gene: TRBV2
CDR3aa: CASQGTNYNEQFF
CDR3nt: TGTGCCAGCCAGGGGACAAACTACAATGAGCAGTTCTTC

d_gene: NA
j_gene: TRBJ1-2
abundance: NA
v_gene: TRBV27
CDR3aa: CATMGAAVYGYTF
CDR3nt: TGTGCCACCATGGGGGCGGCAGTCTATGGCTACACCTTC

d_gene: NA
j_gene: TRBJ2-7
abundance: NA
v_gene: TRBV5-5
CDR3aa: CASSLRGYGGGAYEQYF
CDR3nt: TGTGCCAGCAGCTTGAGAGGGTATGGGGGAGGAGCCTACGAGCAGTACTTC

d_gene: TRBD1
j_gene: TRBJ1-4
abundance: NA
v_gene: TRBV6-5
CDR3aa: CASSPDRGEKLFF
CDR3nt: TGTGCCAGCAGTCCCGACAGGGGGGAAAAACTGTTTTTT

d_gene: NA
j_gene: TRBJ2-1
abundance: NA
v_gene: TRBV9
CDR3aa: CASTGGGDSANNEQFF
CDR3nt: TGTGCCAGCACCGGAGGAGGGGACTCGGCGAACAATGAGCAGTTCTTC

d_gene: NA
j_gene: TRBJ2-7
abundance: NA
v_gene: TRBV5-1
CDR3aa: CASSLKSGGSVFEQYF
CDR3nt: TGCGCCAGCAGCTTGAAAAGTGGCGGCTCCGTTTTTGAGCAGTACTTC

d_gene: NA
j_gene: TRBJ1-5
abundance: NA
v_gene: TRBV2
CDR3aa: CASNGGGQPQHF
CDR3nt: TGTGCCAGCAATGGGGGCGGACAGCCCCAGCATTTT

d_gene: NA
j_gene: TRBJ2-7
abundance: NA
v_gene: TRBV29-1
CDR3aa: CSVGAQPRYEQYF
CDR3nt: TGCAGCGTTGGGGCGCAGCCACGCTACGAGCAGTACTTC

d_gene: NA
j_gene: TRBJ2-7
abundance: NA
v_gene: TRBV6-5
CDR3aa: CASRTGRGAFHEQYF
CDR3nt: TGTGCCAGCAGGACAGGCCGGGGGGCTTTCCACGAGCAGTACTTC

d_gene: NA
j_gene: TRBJ1-2
abundance: NA
v_gene: TRBV5-1
CDR3aa: CASSLEGAIGYTF
CDR3nt: TGCGCCAGCAGCTTGGAGGGAGCTATTGGCTACACCTTC

d_gene: TRBD1
j_gene: TRBJ2-2
abundance: NA
v_gene: TRBV19
CDR3aa: CASNGDRGRRSGELFF
CDR3nt: TGTGCCAGTAATGGGGACAGGGGGCGAAGATCCGGGGAGCTGTTTTTT

d_gene: TRBD2
j_gene: TRBJ2-1
abundance: NA
v_gene: TRBV15
CDR3aa: CATSTASGALSEQFF
CDR3nt: TGTGCCACCAGCACGGCTAGCGGGGCTCTCAGTGAGCAGTTCTTC

d_gene: NA
j_gene: TRBJ1-1
abundance: NA
v_gene: TRBV7-6
CDR3aa: CASSPPGAGPGTEAFF
CDR3nt: TGTGCCAGCAGCCCCCCGGGAGCGGGGCCGGGCACTGAAGCTTTCTTT

d_gene: NA
j_gene: TRBJ2-7
abundance: NA
v_gene: TRBV28
CDR3aa: CASRTFGGTYEQYF
CDR3nt: TGTGCCAGCAGGACGTTCGGGGGAACCTACGAGCAGTACTTC

d_gene: NA
j_gene: TRBJ2-3
abundance: NA
v_gene: TRBV9
CDR3aa: CASSVALPTDTQYF
CDR3nt: TGTGCCAGCAGCGTAGCTCTACCCACAGATACGCAGTATTTT

d_gene: TRBD2
j_gene: TRBJ2-1
abundance: NA
v_gene: TRBV5-6
CDR3aa: CASMPPGLAGAAYNEQFF
CDR3nt: TGTGCCAGCATGCCGCCGGGACTAGCGGGAGCTGCCTACAATGAGCAGTTCTTC

d_gene: TRBD2
j_gene: TRBJ2-3
abundance: few
v_gene: TRBV4-2
CDR3aa: CASSQAERLAGGGQYF
CDR3nt: TGTGCCAGCAGCCAAGCCGAGAGACTAGCGGGTGGGGGGCAGTATTTT

d_gene: TRBD2
j_gene: TRBJ2-7
abundance: NA
v_gene: TRBV5-6
CDR3aa: CASSLASGRFYEQYF
CDR3nt: TGTGCCAGCAGCTTGGCCAGCGGGAGGTTCTACGAGCAGTACTTC

d_gene: TRBD2
j_gene: TRBJ2-7
abundance: once
v_gene: TRBV25-1
CDR3aa: CASSEYGGRGSYEQYF
CDR3nt: TGTGCCAGCAGTGAATATGGCGGGAGGGGGTCCTACGAGCAGTACTTC

d_gene: TRBD2
j_gene: TRBJ2-1
abundance: NA
v_gene: TRBV11-2
CDR3aa: CASSGQGRGFF
CDR3nt: TGTGCCAGCAGCGGTCAAGGGAGGGGGTTCTTC

d_gene: NA
j_gene: TRBJ2-2
abundance: NA
v_gene: TRBV6-6
CDR3aa: CASSRTSTGELFF
CDR3nt: TGTGCCAGCAGCCGTACTTCTACCGGGGAGCTGTTTTTT

d_gene: NA
j_gene: TRBJ1-5
abundance: NA
v_gene: TRBV10-1
CDR3aa: CASIRGVRQPQHF
CDR3nt: TGCGCCAGCATCAGGGGAGTACGCCAGCCCCAGCATTTT

d_gene: TRBD2
j_gene: TRBJ2-2
abundance: NA
v_gene: TRBV7-9
CDR3aa: CASSFTSGRDTGELFF
CDR3nt: TGTGCCAGCAGCTTTACTAGCGGGAGGGACACCGGGGAGCTGTTTTTT

d_gene: TRBD2
j_gene: TRBJ2-2
abundance: NA
v_gene: TRBV4-3
CDR3aa: CASSRRVAGGSTGELFF
CDR3nt: TGCGCCAGCAGCCGCCGAGTTGCGGGAGGGTCCACCGGGGAGCTGTTTTTT

d_gene: TRBD1
j_gene: TRBJ2-7
abundance: few
v_gene: TRBV27
CDR3aa: CASSSAGTGEPLQYF
CDR3nt: TGTGCCAGCAGTTCCGCCGGGACAGGGGAGCCATTGCAGTACTTC

d_gene: NA
j_gene: TRBJ2-3
abundance: NA
v_gene: TRBV28
CDR3aa: CASSLLGGRGDTQYF
CDR3nt: TGTGCCAGCAGCTTGCTCGGCGGGCGGGGAGATACGCAGTATTTT

d_gene: TRBD2
j_gene: TRBJ2-5
abundance: NA
v_gene: TRBV11-1
CDR3aa: CASSSTGLAGQETQYF
CDR3nt: TGTGCCAGCAGCTCGACGGGACTAGCGGGACAAGAGACCCAGTACTTC

d_gene: TRBD1
j_gene: TRBJ2-7
abundance: NA
v_gene: TRBV5-1
CDR3aa: CASSRQGIYEQYF
CDR3nt: TGCGCCAGCAGTCGACAGGGTATATACGAGCAGTACTTC

d_gene: TRBD1
j_gene: TRBJ1-3
abundance: NA
v_gene: TRBV4-1
CDR3aa: CASSQDRVGNTIYF
CDR3nt: TGCGCCAGCAGCCAGGACAGGGTTGGAAACACCATATATTTT

d_gene: NA
j_gene: TRBJ2-3
abundance: NA
v_gene: TRBV27
CDR3aa: CASSLQRLDTQYF
CDR3nt: TGTGCCAGCAGTTTACAAAGACTAGATACGCAGTATTTT

d_gene: TRBD2
j_gene: TRBJ2-7
abundance: NA
v_gene: TRBV4-2
CDR3aa: CASSDHLTSGRAFYEQYF
CDR3nt: TGTGCCAGCAGCGACCACCTGACTAGCGGGAGGGCCTTCTACGAGCAGTACTTC

d_gene: TRBD1
j_gene: TRBJ2-1
abundance: once
v_gene: TRBV5-1
CDR3aa: CASSSSGTGGDEQFF
CDR3nt: TGCGCCAGCAGCTCATCCGGGACAGGGGGCGATGAGCAGTTCTTC

d_gene: TRBD1
j_gene: TRBJ2-7
abundance: once
v_gene: TRBV4-1
CDR3aa: CASSQVGTGADEQYF
CDR3nt: TGCGCCAGCAGCCAAGTGGGGACAGGGGCGGACGAGCAGTACTTC

d_gene: NA
j_gene: TRBJ1-2
abundance: NA
v_gene: TRBV20-1
CDR3aa: CSGDTGYGYTF
CDR3nt: TGCAGTGGAGACACTGGCTATGGCTACACCTTC